Listed below are T cell receptor beta chains from one sample, sequenced in a study of glioma-infiltrating T cells. A single record per CDR3 protein comes from TCRdb applying MiXCR to the multiplex PCR reads. The sample includes more than 95,000 distinct CDR3 sequences, around 28% of them seen just once. The sample taken for sequencing was glioma tissue, nonneoplastic brain tissue, or PBMCs (not recorded which). The source is a human donor with low-grade glioma or glioblastoma, undergoing nonglioma brain surgery, or in good health (not recorded which). The conserved cysteine and the conserved F or W are not part of the CDR3 here.

len	j_gene	v_gene	CDR3aa
9	TRBJ2-7	TRBV20-1	SASGLHEQY
9	TRBJ2-3	TRBV7-8	ASSSSTTQY
12	TRBJ2-1	TRBV18	ASHGQGTPNEQF
13	TRBJ2-3	TRBV18	ASSPPLAGSDTQY
12	TRBJ1-1	TRBV6-2/TRBV6-3	ASSYSAGNTEAF
13	TRBJ2-5	TRBV7-2	ASSQARTDQETQY
12	TRBJ1-4	TRBV27	ASGFGVIGEKLF
11	TRBJ2-2	TRBV7-9	ASREQDTGELF
13	TRBJ1-2	TRBV27	ASKLNRQSSKGYT
12	TRBJ1-2	TRBV10-3	AIRPTGLGYGYT
12	TRBJ2-3	TRBV5-4	ASSLGTYTDTQY
15	TRBJ1-4	TRBV20-1	SAREMKIGTAVGKLF
12	TRBJ2-2	TRBV4-3	ANSQDRISGELF
13	TRBJ2-1	TRBV6-1	ATASRDRGVNEQF
11	TRBJ2-2	TRBV4-1	ATQGTNTGELF
11	TRBJ1-1	TRBV28	ASSSGDRTEAF
11	TRBJ1-2	TRBV7-9	ASSPPRAWGYT
12	TRBJ2-7	TRBV29-1	SVRGWTDTCEQY
12	TRBJ2-1	TRBV12-5	AHRGEGGYNEQF
13	TRBJ2-7	TRBV20-1	CSRVQGKATYEQY
14	TRBJ2-5	TRBV28	ASSLWGKGGSETQY
11	TRBJ1-1	TRBV28	ASQQGGNAEAF
11	TRBJ1-4	TRBV2	ASRLQTIEKLF
13	TRBJ2-4	TRBV7-9	ASSLVRAGINIQY
13	TRBJ2-1	TRBV2	ASSDVTSGMNEQF
15	TRBJ2-1	TRBV20-1	SATGTSGSISYNEQF
17	TRBJ2-3	TRBV2	ASSASHGTSGFETDTQY
12	TRBJ1-1	TRBV29-1	SVETGTANTEAF
12	TRBJ2-7	TRBV10-3	AIRGSTGSYEQY
12	TRBJ1-5	TRBV18	ASSPSQGGQPQH
13	TRBJ2-3	TRBV7-3	ASSLTGAGFDTQY
13	TRBJ2-3	TRBV3-1	ASSIGLAVTDTQY
13	TRBJ2-1	TRBV12-3/TRBV12-4	ASAAWSGTYNEQF
14	TRBJ2-1	TRBV7-2	ASSIPRLAGYNEKF
14	TRBJ1-3	TRBV12-3/TRBV12-4	ASRRTGTGSGNTIY
13	TRBJ1-2	TRBV4-3	ASSQEVRGRDGYT
14	TRBJ1-1	TRBV18	ASSPVAWGSKDEAF